This T cell receptor (beta chain) comes out of a study of graft-versus-host responses after intestinal transplantation. This table comes from immunoSEQ multiplex PCR, and its TCRdb copy is limited to in-frame clones, with some not included. The sample has around 6,700 clones; 22% are singletons. The CDR3 spans 18 residues. Looked up from germline, CDR1 is SEHNR and CDR2 is FQNEAQ (reference sequence). Trimming pared 1 base from V and 0 bases from J, leaving 16 bases between. The clonotype was recovered from a human patient who was an organ donor for intestinal transplantation. V usage is TRBV7-9 and J usage is TRBJ1-3; weak D call: TRBD1 (5 bases). Sequences were derived from alloreactive CD4+ T cells from a mixed lymphocyte reaction culture, sampled before transplantation. The sample's subset: CFSE-low proliferating T cells sorted from approximately 6-day pre-transplant mixed lymphocyte reaction (GvH or HvG direction). The CDR3 spells CASSLVFSSGASGNTIYF. CDR3 in DNA: TGTGCCAGCAGCTTAGTCTTTAGTAGCGGGGCCTCTGGAAACACCATATATTTT.